The 7 T cell receptor beta chains below all came from one sample that was sequenced in a study of cytomegalovirus exposure and HLA in healthy donors. PCR was performed using 60 Vbeta and 13 Jbeta primers. Using immunoSEQ multiplex PCR, the repertoire was profiled, and TCRdb retains in-frame clones only, with some absent. The sample data list 130,000 or so clones. Source material: PBMCs. The receptors here all came from a woman aged 60-75 years in good health and CMV-seronegative.

The V gene is TRBV10-3, the J gene TRBJ2-3; D possibly corresponds to TRBD2 (5 bases). Germline CDR1 is ENHRY and CDR2 is SYGVKD. The V end lost 5 bases, the J end lost 1 base, and 10 bases lay between the germline ends. CDR3 length equals 14 residues. The CDR3 DNA follows: TGTGCCATCAGTCCCAACGGGGGCACAGATACGCAGTATTTT. It yields the protein CAISPNGGTDTQYF.

V usage is TRBV5-1 and J usage is TRBJ2-6; D unclear. This CDR3 spans 15 amino acids. Germline CDR1 reads SGHRS; CDR2 reads YFSETQ. Trimming stripped 1 base from V and 0 bases from J, with 5 bases between. The DNA for the CDR3 is TGCGCCAGCAGCTTGTCGTTCTCTGGGGCCAACGTCCTGACTTTC. This encodes CASSLSFSGANVLTF.

This chain uses TRBV5-1 with TRBJ2-5; TRBD1 might be the D (5 bases). Germline V lookup: CDR1 SGHRS, CDR2 YFSETQ. The CDR3 sequence is 16 residues long. The V gene lost 0 bases and the J gene lost 1 base, with 13 bases spanning the gap. CDR3 loop: CASSLVGATVQETQYF. CDR3 DNA sequence: TGCGCCAGCAGCTTGGTTGGGGCAACTGTCCAAGAGACCCAGTACTTC.

CDR3 nucleotides: TGTGCCAGCAGTTACCTAGCGGGTAAGGGAGAGCAGTACTTC. This gives the protein CASSYLAGKGEQYF. The chain combines TRBV6-5 with TRBJ2-7, with 8 bases identical to TRBD2. V shed 2 bases and J 7 bases; nucleotides not matched to a gene: 7. This CDR3 comprises 14 residues. CDR1 MNHEY and CDR2 SVGAGI come from the germline V gene.

The chain couples TRBV28 to TRBJ2-3, with D perhaps TRBD2 (7 bases). The V gene lost 6 bases and the J gene lost 7 bases, with 14 bases spanning the gap. The CDR3 consists of 13 residues. Germline loops: CDR1 MDHEN, CDR2 SYDVKM. The CDR3 protein is CASRWRGPNTQYF. CDR3 nucleotides: TGTGCCAGCAGATGGCGGGGGCCGAATACGCAGTATTTT.

The rearrangement links TRBV5-4 to TRBJ1-4, with a possible D match to TRBD1 (6 bases). Germline CDR1 reads SGHNT; CDR2 reads YYREEE (reference sequence). The CDR3 extends over 15 amino acids. The germline V and J ends were trimmed by 0 bases and 8 bases, with 14 bases remaining between them. The CDR3 bases are TGTGCCAGCAGCTTGGGGGGGGGCGCCGCAGAAAAACTGTTTTTT. This gives the protein CASSLGGGAAEKLFF. The variable domain in full, completed from reference TRBV5-4 and TRBJ1-4, reads ETGVTQSPTHLIKTRGQQVTLRCSSQSGHNTVSWYQQALGQGPQFIFQYYREEENGRGNFPPRFSGLQFPNYSSELNVNALELDDSALYLCASSLGGGAAEKLFFGSGTQLSVL.

The chain is built from TRBV19 and TRBJ2-7, with D possibly being TRBD2 (6 bases). Germline CDR1 is LNHDA and CDR2 is SQIVND (reference sequence). V dropped 5 bases and J dropped 7 bases, with 27 bases sitting between them. The CDR3 loop spans 17 amino acids. The CDR3 bases are TGTGCCAGTAGTCCCCCCAGAACCGGGACTCCCGTTCTAGAGCAGTACTTC. This codes for CASSPPRTGTPVLEQYF.